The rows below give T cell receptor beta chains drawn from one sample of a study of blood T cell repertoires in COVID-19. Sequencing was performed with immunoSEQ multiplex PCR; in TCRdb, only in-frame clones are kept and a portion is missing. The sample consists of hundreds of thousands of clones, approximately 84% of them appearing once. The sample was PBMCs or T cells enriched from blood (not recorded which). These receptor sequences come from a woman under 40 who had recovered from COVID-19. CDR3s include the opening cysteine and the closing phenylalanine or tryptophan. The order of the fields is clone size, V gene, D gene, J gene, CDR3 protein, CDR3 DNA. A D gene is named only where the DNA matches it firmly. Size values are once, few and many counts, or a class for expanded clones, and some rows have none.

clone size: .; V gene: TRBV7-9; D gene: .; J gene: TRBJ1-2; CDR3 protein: CASSLAGREDGYTF; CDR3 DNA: TGTGCCAGCAGCTTAGCGGGCAGGGAGGATGGCTACACCTTC
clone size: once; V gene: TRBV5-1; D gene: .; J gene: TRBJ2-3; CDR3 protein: CASSLDGSGAADTQYF; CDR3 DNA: TGCGCCAGCAGCTTGGATGGGAGCGGTGCGGCAGATACGCAGTATTTT
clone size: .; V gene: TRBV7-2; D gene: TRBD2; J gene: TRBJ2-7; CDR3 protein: CASSLSGGAREQYF; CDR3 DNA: TGTGCCAGCAGCTTATCCGGGGGGGCGAGGGAGCAGTACTTC
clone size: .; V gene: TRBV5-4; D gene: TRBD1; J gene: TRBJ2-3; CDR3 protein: CASSLGGRQGLDTQYF; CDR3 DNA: TGTGCCAGCAGCTTGGGAGGGCGACAGGGATTAGATACGCAGTATTTT
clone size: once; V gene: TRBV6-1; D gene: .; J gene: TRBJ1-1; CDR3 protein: CASSDPGGGTEAFF; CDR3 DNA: TGTGCCAGCAGTGATCCCGGGGGGGGAACTGAAGCTTTCTTT
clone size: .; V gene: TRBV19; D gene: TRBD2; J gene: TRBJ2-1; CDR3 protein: CASTPGGSSYNEQFF; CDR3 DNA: TGTGCCAGTACCCCTGGCGGGAGCTCCTACAATGAGCAGTTCTTC
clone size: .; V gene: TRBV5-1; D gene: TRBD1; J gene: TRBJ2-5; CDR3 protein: CASSLGTGGSETQYF; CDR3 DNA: TGCGCCAGCAGCTTGGGGACAGGGGGGAGCGAGACCCAGTACTTC
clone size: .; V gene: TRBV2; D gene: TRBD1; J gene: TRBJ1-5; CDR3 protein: CASTPPGTGSNQPQHF; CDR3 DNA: TGTGCCAGCACTCCACCCGGGACAGGGTCCAATCAGCCCCAGCATTTT
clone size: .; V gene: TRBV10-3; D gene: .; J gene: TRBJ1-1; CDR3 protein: CAIRAGVTEAFF; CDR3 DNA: TGTGCCATCAGAGCAGGGGTGACTGAAGCTTTCTTT
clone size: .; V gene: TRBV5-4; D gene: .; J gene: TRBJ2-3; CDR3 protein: CASSLPGQRTDTQYF; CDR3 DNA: TGTGCCAGCAGCTTACCCGGACAGCGCACAGATACGCAGTATTTT
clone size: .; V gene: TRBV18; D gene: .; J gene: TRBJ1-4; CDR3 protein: CASSPLWGGNEKLFF; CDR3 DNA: TGTGCCAGCTCACCCCTGTGGGGGGGTAATGAAAAACTGTTTTTT
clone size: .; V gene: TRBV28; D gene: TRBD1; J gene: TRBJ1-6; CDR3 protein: CASSFPRGNGSPLHF; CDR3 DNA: TGTGCCAGCAGTTTCCCCAGGGGGAACGGGTCACCCCTCCACTTT
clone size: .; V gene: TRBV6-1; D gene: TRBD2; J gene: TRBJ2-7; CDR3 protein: CASSESLAGPPYEQYF; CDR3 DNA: TGTGCCAGCAGTGAATCCCTAGCGGGCCCGCCCTACGAGCAGTACTTC
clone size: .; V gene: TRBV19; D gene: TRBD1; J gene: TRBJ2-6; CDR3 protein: CASLQGAGANVLTF; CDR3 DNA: TGTGCCAGTCTACAGGGGGCTGGGGCCAACGTCCTGACTTTC
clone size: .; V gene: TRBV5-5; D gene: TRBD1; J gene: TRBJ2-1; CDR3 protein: CASSTGTAYNEQFF; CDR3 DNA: TGTGCCAGCAGCACCGGGACAGCCTACAATGAGCAGTTCTTC
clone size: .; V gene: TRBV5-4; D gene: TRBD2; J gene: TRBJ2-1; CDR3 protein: CASSLSRTSGEGEQFF; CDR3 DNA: TGTGCCAGCAGCCTTTCTAGGACTAGCGGGGAGGGTGAGCAGTTCTTC
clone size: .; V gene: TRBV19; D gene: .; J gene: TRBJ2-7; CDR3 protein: CASSGGSEQYF; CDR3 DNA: TGTGCCAGTAGTGGGGGGAGCGAGCAGTACTTC
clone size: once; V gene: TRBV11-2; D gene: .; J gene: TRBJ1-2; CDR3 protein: CASSLTQQTVYTF; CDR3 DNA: TGTGCCAGCAGCCTTACCCAACAGACGGTTTACACCTTC
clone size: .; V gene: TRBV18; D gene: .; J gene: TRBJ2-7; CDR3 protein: CASSPRDRKVYEQYF; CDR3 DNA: TGTGCCAGCTCACCACGCGACAGGAAAGTCTACGAGCAGTACTTC
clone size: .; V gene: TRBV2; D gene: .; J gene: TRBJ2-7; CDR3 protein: CASCREYYEQYF; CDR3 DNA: TGTGCCAGTTGTCGGGAGTACTACGAGCAGTACTTC
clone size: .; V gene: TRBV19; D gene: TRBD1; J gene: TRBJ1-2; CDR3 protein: CASSKENRGHGYTF; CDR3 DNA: TGTGCCAGTAGTAAGGAGAACAGGGGGCACGGCTACACCTTC
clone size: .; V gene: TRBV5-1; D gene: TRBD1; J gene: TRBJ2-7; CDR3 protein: CASSLALGQSTGHEQYF; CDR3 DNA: TGCGCCAGCAGCTTGGCGTTGGGACAGTCCACCGGCCACGAGCAGTACTTC
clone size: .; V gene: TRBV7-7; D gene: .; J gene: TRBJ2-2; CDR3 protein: CASSPSKGDTGELFF; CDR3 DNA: TGTGCTAGCAGCCCGTCTAAGGGGGACACCGGGGAGCTGTTTTTT
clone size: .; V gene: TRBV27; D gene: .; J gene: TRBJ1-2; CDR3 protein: CASSYNGANGYTF; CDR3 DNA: TGTGCCAGCAGTTACAATGGGGCCAATGGCTACACCTTC